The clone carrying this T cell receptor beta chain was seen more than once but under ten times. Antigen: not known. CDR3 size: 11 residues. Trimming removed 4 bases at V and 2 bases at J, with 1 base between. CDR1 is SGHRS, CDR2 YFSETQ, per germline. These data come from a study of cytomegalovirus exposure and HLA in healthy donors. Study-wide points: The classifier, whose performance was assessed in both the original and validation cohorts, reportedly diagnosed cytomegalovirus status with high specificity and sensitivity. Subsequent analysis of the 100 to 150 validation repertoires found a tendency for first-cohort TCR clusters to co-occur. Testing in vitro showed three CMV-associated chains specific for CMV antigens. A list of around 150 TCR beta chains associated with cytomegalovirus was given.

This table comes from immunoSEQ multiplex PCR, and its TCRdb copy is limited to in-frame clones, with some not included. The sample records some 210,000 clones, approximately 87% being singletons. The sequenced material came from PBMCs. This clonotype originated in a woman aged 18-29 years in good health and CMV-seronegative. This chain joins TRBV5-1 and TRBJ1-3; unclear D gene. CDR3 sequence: CASSPGNTIYF. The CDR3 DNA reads TGCGCCAGCAGCCCTGGAAACACCATATATTTT.